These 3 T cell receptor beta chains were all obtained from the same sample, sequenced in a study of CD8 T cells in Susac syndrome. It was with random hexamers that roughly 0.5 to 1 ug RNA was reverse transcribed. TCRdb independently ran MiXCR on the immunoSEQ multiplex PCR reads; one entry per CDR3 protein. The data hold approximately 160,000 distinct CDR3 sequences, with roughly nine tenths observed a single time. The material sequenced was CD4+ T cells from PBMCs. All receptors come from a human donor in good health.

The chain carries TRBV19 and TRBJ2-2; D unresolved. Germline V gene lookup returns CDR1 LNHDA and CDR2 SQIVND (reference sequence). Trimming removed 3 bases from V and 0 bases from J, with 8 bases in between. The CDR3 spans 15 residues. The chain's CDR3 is CASSISSANTGELFF. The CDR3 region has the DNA TGTGCCAGTAGTATCTCATCAGCGAACACCGGGGAGCTGTTTTTT. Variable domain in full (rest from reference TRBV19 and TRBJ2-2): DGGITQSPKYLFRKEGQNVTLSCEQNLNHDAMYWYRQDPGQGLRLIYYSQIVNDFQKGDIAEGYSVSREKKESFPLTVTSAQKNPTAFYLCASSISSANTGELFFGEGSRLTVL.

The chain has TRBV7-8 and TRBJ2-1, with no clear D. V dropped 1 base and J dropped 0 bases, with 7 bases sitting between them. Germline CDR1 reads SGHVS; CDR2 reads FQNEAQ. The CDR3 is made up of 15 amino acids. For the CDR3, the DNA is TGTGCCAGCAGCTTAGGCGGCCTCTCCTACAATGAGCAGTTCTTC. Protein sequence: CASSLGGLSYNEQFF.

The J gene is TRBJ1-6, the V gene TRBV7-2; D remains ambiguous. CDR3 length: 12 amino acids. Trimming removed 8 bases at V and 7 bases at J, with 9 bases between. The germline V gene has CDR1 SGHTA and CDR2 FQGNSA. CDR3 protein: CASGRLNSPLHF. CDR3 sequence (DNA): TGTGCCAGCGGGCGCTTAAATTCACCCCTCCACTTT.